A selection of T cell receptor beta chains follows, all from one sample in a study of T-cell reconstitution after alpha-beta-depleted transplantation in children. TCRdb called the PCR reads again in MiXCR, with one record for every CDR3 protein. The sample shows more than 150,000 distinct CDR3 sequences, more than 12% of them seen only once. The specimen comprised PBMCs from the stem cell graft donor, sampled from the stem cell graft. The receptors originated from a human donor who donated a stem cell graft to a child with acute lymphoblastic leukemia. Each CDR3 is given without its conserved first and last residue. Fields, in order: V gene, D gene, J gene, CDR3 protein. D genes are given only for firm matches.

v_call: TRBV5-1; d_call: TRBD2; j_call: TRBJ2-3; cdr3_aa: ASSLHGTSGISSTDTQY
v_call: TRBV10-3; d_call: -; j_call: TRBJ1-1; cdr3_aa: AISDRGGMNTEAF
v_call: TRBV12-5; d_call: -; j_call: TRBJ2-3; cdr3_aa: ASGLVRFTDTQY
v_call: TRBV20-1; d_call: -; j_call: TRBJ1-1; cdr3_aa: SAREAGRGFGTEAF
v_call: TRBV21-1; d_call: -; j_call: TRBJ1-1; cdr3_aa: ASSRGSYEECSNTEAF
v_call: TRBV7-9; d_call: TRBD1; j_call: TRBJ2-5; cdr3_aa: ASSFSGQGETQY
v_call: TRBV3-1; d_call: -; j_call: TRBJ2-3; cdr3_aa: ASSQDWTPGDTQY
v_call: TRBV6-2/TRBV6-3; d_call: TRBD2; j_call: TRBJ2-7; cdr3_aa: ASSYDVRLAGGSSYEQY
v_call: TRBV20-1; d_call: -; j_call: TRBJ2-2; cdr3_aa: SASTSGQGTPRELF
v_call: TRBV5-5; d_call: -; j_call: TRBJ1-1; cdr3_aa: ASSLQVLRKTEAF
v_call: TRBV5-1; d_call: -; j_call: TRBJ2-1; cdr3_aa: ASSLGLGSSYNEQF
v_call: TRBV29-1; d_call: -; j_call: TRBJ2-7; cdr3_aa: SVVATYEQY
v_call: TRBV3-1; d_call: -; j_call: TRBJ2-3; cdr3_aa: ASSPRAGGDTQY
v_call: TRBV5-1; d_call: -; j_call: TRBJ2-3; cdr3_aa: ASILSGTDTQY
v_call: TRBV7-8; d_call: -; j_call: TRBJ1-1; cdr3_aa: ASGEQEGYTEAF
v_call: TRBV5-6; d_call: TRBD2; j_call: TRBJ2-7; cdr3_aa: ASSFLTSGTYEQY
v_call: TRBV5-6; d_call: -; j_call: TRBJ2-1; cdr3_aa: ASTLLRVGEQF
v_call: TRBV20-1; d_call: -; j_call: TRBJ1-2; cdr3_aa: SARAGGERGDYGYT
v_call: TRBV5-8; d_call: TRBD2; j_call: TRBJ2-1; cdr3_aa: ASSRGLADHNEQF
v_call: TRBV30; d_call: -; j_call: TRBJ2-2; cdr3_aa: AWSVRVGRIFKAGELF
v_call: TRBV29-1; d_call: TRBD2; j_call: TRBJ2-3; cdr3_aa: SVDMGLAGDTQY
v_call: TRBV5-1; d_call: -; j_call: TRBJ1-2; cdr3_aa: ASSFEGRNGYT
v_call: TRBV7-3; d_call: -; j_call: TRBJ2-1; cdr3_aa: ASSLNPSRDGRLWGSYNEQF
v_call: TRBV28; d_call: TRBD2; j_call: TRBJ2-1; cdr3_aa: ASTQAGVGYNEQF
v_call: TRBV12-3/TRBV12-4; d_call: -; j_call: TRBJ2-2; cdr3_aa: ASSFINGAGELF
v_call: TRBV5-1; d_call: -; j_call: TRBJ2-6; cdr3_aa: ASSHKQGSGANVLT
v_call: TRBV5-1; d_call: TRBD1; j_call: TRBJ2-2; cdr3_aa: ASSQSRDRVRYTGELF
v_call: TRBV5-1; d_call: TRBD2; j_call: TRBJ2-5; cdr3_aa: ASSSSGRETQY
v_call: TRBV20-1; d_call: TRBD2; j_call: TRBJ2-7; cdr3_aa: SARGPGGLAGGKGYEQY
v_call: TRBV11-1; d_call: -; j_call: TRBJ2-7; cdr3_aa: ASSPLPYYLPNSYEQY
v_call: TRBV3-1; d_call: TRBD1; j_call: TRBJ2-4; cdr3_aa: ASSPRDRGILVNIQY